This T cell receptor beta chain was obtained from a study of beta chain features in type 1 diabetes. The ends lost 4 bases at V and 1 base at J; junction bases unmatched: 8. The CDR3 is made up of 16 amino acids. The entirety of the isolated RNA underwent reverse transcription, so expressed TCRB transcripts were sequenced. This table comes from immunoSEQ multiplex PCR, and its TCRdb copy is limited to in-frame clones, with some not included. The data contain hundreds of thousands of clones, 17% of them singletons. The chain has TRBV23-1 and TRBJ2-3; TRBD2 matches 7 bases. TRBV23-1 is treated as an ORF (open reading frame) with a function not yet certain. The origin of this receptor is a young woman in good health. Sequences were obtained from naive CD4+ T cells from blood. The CDR3 nucleotides read TGCGCCAGCAGTCTCCCGAAGCGGGATCGCACAGATACGCAGTATTTT. It yields the protein CASSLPKRDRTDTQYF.